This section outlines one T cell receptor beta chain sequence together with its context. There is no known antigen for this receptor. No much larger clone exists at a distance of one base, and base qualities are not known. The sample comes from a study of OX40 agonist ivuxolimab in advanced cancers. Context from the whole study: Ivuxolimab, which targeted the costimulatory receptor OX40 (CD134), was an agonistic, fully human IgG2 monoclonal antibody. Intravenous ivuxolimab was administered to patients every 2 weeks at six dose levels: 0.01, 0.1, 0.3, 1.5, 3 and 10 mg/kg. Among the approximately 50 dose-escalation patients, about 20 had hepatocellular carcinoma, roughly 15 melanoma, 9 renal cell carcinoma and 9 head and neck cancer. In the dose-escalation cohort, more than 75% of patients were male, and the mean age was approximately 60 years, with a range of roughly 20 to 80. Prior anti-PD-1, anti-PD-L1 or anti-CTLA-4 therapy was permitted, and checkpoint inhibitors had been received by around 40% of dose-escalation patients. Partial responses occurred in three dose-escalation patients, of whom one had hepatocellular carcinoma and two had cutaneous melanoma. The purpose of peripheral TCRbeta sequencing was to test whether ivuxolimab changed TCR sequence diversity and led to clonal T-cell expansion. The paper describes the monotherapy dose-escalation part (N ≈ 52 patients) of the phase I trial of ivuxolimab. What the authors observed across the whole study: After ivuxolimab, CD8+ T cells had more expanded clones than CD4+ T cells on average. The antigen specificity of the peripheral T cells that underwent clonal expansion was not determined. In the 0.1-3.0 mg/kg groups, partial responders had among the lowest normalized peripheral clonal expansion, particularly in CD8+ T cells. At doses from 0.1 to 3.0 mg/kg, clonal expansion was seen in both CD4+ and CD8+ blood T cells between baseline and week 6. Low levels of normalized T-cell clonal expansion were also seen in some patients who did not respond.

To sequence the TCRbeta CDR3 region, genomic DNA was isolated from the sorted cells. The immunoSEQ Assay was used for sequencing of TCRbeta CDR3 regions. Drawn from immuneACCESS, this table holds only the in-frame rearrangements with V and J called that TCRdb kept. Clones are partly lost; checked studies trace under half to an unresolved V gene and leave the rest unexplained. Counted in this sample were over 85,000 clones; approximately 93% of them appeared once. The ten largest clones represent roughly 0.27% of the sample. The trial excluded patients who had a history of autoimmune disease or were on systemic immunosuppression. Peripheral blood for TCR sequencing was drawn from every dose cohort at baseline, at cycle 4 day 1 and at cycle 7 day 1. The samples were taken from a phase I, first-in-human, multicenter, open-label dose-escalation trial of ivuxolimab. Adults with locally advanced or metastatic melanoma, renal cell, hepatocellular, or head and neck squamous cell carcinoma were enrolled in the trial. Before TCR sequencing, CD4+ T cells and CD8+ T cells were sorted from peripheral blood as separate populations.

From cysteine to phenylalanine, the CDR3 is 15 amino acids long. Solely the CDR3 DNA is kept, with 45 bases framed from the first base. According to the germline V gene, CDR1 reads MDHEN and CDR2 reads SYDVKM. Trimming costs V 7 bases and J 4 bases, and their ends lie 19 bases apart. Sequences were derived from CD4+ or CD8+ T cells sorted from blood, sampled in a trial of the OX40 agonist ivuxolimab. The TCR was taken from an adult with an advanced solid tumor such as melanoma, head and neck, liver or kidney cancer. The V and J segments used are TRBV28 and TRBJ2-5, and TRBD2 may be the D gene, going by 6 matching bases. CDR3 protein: CASIPWDSKGETQYF. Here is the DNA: TGTGCCAGCATCCCCTGGGACTCGAAGGGAGAGACCCAGTACTTC.